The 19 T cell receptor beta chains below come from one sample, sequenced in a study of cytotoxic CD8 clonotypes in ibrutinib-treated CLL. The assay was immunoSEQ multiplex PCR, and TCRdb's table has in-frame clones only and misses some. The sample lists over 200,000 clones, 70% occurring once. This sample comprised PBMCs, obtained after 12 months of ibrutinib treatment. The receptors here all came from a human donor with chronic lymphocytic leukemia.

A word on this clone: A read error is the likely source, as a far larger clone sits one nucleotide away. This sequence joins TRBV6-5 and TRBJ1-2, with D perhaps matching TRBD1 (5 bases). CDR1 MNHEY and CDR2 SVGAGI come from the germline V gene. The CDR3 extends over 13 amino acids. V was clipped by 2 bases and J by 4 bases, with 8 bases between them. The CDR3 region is CASSYGGVYGYTF. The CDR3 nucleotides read TGTGCCAGCAGTTACGGGGGGGTCTATGGCTACACCTTC.

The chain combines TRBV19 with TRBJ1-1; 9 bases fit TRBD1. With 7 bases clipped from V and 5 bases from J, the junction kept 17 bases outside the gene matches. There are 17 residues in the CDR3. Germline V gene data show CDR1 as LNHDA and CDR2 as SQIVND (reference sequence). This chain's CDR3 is CASNPGQGRTSLTEAFF. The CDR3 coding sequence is TGTGCCAGTAACCCTGGACAGGGGCGAACGTCGTTGACTGAAGCTTTCTTT.

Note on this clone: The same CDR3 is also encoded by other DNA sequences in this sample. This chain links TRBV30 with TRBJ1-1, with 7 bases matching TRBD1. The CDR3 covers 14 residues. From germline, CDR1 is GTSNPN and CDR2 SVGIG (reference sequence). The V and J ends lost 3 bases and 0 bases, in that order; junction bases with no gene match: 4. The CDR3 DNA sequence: TGTGCCTGGAGCCCAGGGACAGTGAACACTGAAGCTTTCTTT. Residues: CAWSPGTVNTEAFF.

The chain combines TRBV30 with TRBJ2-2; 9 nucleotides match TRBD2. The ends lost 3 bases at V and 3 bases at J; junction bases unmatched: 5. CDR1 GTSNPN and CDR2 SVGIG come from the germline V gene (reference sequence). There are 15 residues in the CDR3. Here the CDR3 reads CAWRAGGRYTGELFF. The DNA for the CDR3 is TGTGCCTGGAGGGCGGGAGGGCGGTACACCGGGGAGCTGTTTTTT.

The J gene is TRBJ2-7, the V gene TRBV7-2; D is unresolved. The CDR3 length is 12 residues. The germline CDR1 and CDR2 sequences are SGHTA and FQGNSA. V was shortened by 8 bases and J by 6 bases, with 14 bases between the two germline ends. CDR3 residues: CASGVYSGEQYF. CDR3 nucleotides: TGTGCCAGCGGAGTATACTCTGGCGAGCAGTACTTC.

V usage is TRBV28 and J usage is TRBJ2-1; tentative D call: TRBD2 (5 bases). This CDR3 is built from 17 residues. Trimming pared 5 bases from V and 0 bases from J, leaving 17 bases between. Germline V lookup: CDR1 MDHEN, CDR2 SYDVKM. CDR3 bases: TGTGCCAGCAGTAGGTCTAGCCCCGCTAGCTCCTACAATGAGCAGTTCTTC. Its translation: CASSRSSPASSYNEQFF.

CDR3 residues: CASSLGGHLFEQYF. The DNA for the CDR3 is TGTGCCAGCAGCTTAGGGGGACACCTCTTTGAGCAGTACTTC. V is TRBV11-2 and J is TRBJ2-7, with D possibly TRBD1 on 6 matching bases. Trimming cost V 1 base and J 7 bases, with 14 bases left between them. Germline V gene sequence: CDR1 SGHAT, CDR2 FQNNGV. CDR3 length equals 14 residues.

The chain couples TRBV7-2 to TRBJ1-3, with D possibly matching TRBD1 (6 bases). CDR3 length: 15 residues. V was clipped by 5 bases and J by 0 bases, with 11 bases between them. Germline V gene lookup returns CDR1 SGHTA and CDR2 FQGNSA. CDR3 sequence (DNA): TGTGCCAGCAGCCAGGGGTGGAGCTCTGGAAACACCATATATTTT. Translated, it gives CASSQGWSSGNTIYF.

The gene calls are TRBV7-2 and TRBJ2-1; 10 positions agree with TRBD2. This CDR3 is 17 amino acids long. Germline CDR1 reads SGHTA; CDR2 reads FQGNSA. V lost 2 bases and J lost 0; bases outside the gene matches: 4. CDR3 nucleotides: TGTGCCAGCAGCTTAAATAGCGGGGGGCTCTCCTACAATGAGCAGTTCTTC. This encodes CASSLNSGGLSYNEQFF.

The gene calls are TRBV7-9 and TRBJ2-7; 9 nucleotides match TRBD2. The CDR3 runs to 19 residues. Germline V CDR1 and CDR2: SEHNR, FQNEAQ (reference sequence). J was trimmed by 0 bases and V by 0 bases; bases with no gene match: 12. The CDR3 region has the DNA TGTGCCAGCAGCTTAGCGAGGTCCGGTCTAGCGGGACTCTCCTACGAGCAGTACTTC. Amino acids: CASSLARSGLAGLSYEQYF. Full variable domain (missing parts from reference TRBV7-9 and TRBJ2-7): DTGVSQNPRHKITKRGQNVTFRCDPISEHNRLYWYRQTLGQGPEFLTYFQNEAQLEKSRLLSDRFSAERPKGSFSTLEIQRTEQGDSAMYLCASSLARSGLAGLSYEQYFGPGTRLTVT.

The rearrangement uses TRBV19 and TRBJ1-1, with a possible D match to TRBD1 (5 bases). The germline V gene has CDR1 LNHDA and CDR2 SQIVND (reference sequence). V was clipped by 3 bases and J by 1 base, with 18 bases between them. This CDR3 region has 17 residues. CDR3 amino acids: CASSITRGGRGNTEAFF. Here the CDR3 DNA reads TGTGCCAGTAGTATTACCCGAGGCGGGAGGGGGAACACTGAAGCTTTCTTT.

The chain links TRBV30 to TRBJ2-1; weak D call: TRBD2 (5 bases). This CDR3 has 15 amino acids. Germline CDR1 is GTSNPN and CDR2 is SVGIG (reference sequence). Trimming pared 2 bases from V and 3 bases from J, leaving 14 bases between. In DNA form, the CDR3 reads TGTGCCTGGAGTACCTTCAGAGGGCTCTACAATGAGCAGTTCTTC. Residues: CAWSTFRGLYNEQFF.

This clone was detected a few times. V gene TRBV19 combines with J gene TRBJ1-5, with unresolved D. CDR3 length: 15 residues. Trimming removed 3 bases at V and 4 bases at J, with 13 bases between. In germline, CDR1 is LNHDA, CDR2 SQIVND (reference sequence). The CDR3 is CASSIRREVNQPQHF. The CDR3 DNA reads TGTGCCAGTAGTATTAGACGGGAAGTTAATCAGCCCCAGCATTTT.

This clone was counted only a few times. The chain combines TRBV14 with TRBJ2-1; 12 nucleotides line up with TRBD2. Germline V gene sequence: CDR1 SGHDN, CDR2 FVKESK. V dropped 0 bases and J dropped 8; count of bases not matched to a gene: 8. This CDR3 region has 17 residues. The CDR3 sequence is CASSQDARLAGVDEQFF. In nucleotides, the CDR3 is TGTGCCAGCAGCCAAGACGCGCGACTAGCGGGAGTGGATGAGCAGTTCTTC.

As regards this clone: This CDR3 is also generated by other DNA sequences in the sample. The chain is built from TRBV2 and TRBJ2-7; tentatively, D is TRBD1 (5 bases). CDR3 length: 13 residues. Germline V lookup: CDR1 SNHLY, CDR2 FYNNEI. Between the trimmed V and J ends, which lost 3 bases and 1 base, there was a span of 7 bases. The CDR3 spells CASSDAGSYEQYF. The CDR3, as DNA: TGTGCCAGCAGTGACGCAGGGTCCTACGAGCAGTACTTC.

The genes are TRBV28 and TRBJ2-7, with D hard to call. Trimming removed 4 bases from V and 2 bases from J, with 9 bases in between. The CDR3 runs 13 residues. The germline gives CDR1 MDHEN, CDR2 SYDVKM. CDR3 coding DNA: TGTGCCAGCAGTTCTGGCGATCCCTACGAGCAGTACTTC. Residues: CASSSGDPYEQYF.

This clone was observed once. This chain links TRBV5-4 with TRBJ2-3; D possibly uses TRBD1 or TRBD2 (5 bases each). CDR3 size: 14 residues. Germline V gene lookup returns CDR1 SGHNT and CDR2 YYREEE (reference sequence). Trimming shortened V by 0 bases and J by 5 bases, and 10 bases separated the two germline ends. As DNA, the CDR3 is TGTGCCAGCAGCTTGGGAGGGGCGGAAGATACGCAGTATTTT. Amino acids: CASSLGGAEDTQYF. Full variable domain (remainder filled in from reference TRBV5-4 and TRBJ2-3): ETGVTQSPTHLIKTRGQQVTLRCSSQSGHNTVSWYQQALGQGPQFIFQYYREEENGRGNFPPRFSGLQFPNYSSELNVNALELDDSALYLCASSLGGAEDTQYFGPGTRLTVL.

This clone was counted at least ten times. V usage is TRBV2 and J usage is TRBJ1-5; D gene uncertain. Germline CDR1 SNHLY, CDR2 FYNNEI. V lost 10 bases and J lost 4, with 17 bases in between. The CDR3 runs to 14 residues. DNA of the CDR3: TGTGCCACCCGAATGGCCTCCAGAAATCAGCCCCAGCATTTT. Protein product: CATRMASRNQPQHF.

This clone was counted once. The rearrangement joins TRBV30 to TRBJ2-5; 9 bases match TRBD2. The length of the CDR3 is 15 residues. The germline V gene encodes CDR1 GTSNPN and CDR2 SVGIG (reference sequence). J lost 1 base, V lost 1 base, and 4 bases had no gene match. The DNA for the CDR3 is TGTGCCTGGAGTGGGTCTAGCGGGACCCAAGAGACCCAGTACTTC. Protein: CAWSGSSGTQETQYF.